The 16 T cell receptor beta chains given below trace back to one sample, sequenced in a study of cytomegalovirus exposure and HLA in healthy donors. The PCR ran on 60 Vbeta and 13 Jbeta primers. The repertoire was sequenced with immunoSEQ multiplex PCR; TCRdb's copy has only in-frame clones and lacks some. The sample contains 100,000 to 120,000 clones, around 84% of which appear only once. Material for sequencing was PBMCs. These receptors originate from a woman aged 25 to 39 in good health and CMV-seronegative.

The chain combines TRBV30 with TRBJ1-6; D uncertain. The CDR3 is 13 amino acids. Per the germline V gene, CDR1 is GTSNPN and CDR2 is SVGIG (reference sequence). Trimming pared 6 bases from V and 7 bases from J, leaving 13 bases between. CDR3 bases: TGTGCCTGCCAAGCTATCGGGAATTCACCCCTCCACTTT. Translating it yields CACQAIGNSPLHF. The whole variable domain, filled in from reference TRBV30 and TRBJ1-6, reads SQTIHQWPATLVQPVGSPLSLECTVEGTSNPNLYWYRQAAGRGLQLLFYSVGIGQISSEVPQNLSASRPQDRQFILSSKKLLLSDSGFYLCACQAIGNSPLHFGNGTRLTVT.

This sequence joins TRBV7-2 and TRBJ2-1, with 11 bases lining up with TRBD2. Germline CDR1 is SGHTA and CDR2 is FQGNSA. Unmatched junction bases numbered 3, after V lost 5 bases and J lost 0 bases. CDR3 length: 16 residues. The CDR3 DNA follows: TGTGCCAGCAGCGTCACTAGCGGGAGCTCCTACAATGAGCAGTTCTTC. Its protein product is CASSVTSGSSYNEQFF.

J is TRBJ2-1 and V is TRBV6-5, with 7 bases identical to TRBD2. Germline CDR1 and CDR2: MNHEY and SVGAGI. V shed 0 bases, J shed 6 bases, and the junction held 2 bases outside the gene matches. CDR3 size: 14 residues. Here the CDR3 reads CASSYSPSGNEQFF. Written as DNA, the CDR3 is TGTGCCAGCAGTTACTCGCCTAGCGGCAATGAGCAGTTCTTC.

V usage is TRBV28 and J usage is TRBJ1-5; no clear D gene. The ends were cut back, 2 bases at V and 2 bases at J, with 10 bases in the middle. Germline V gene lookup returns CDR1 MDHEN and CDR2 SYDVKM. This CDR3 has 15 amino acids. In nucleotides, the CDR3 is TGTGCCAGCAGTTTACCAGTTACCGGCAATCAGCCCCAGCATTTT. This sequence encodes CASSLPVTGNQPQHF.

The genes are TRBV29-1 and TRBJ2-7; 11 nucleotides line up with TRBD2. The J segment lost 4 bases and the V segment lost 7 bases, leaving 6 bases of the junction unmatched. Per the germline V gene, CDR1 is SQVTM and CDR2 is ANQGSEA. The CDR3 runs 13 residues. In nucleotides, the CDR3 is TGCAGCGCTAGACTAGCGGGGAAATACGAGCAGTACTTC. The encoded protein is CSARLAGKYEQYF.

This chain links TRBV7-9 with TRBJ2-3; D is unresolved. Germline V CDR1 and CDR2: SEHNR, FQNEAQ (reference sequence). V lost 8 bases, J lost 0 bases, and 9 bases lay in between. The CDR3 has 13 residues. CDR3 in DNA: TGTGCCAGCCAAGACACTAGCACAGATACGCAGTATTTT. Its translation is CASQDTSTDTQYF.

In its sample, this clone was seen a few times. The chain carries TRBV4-1 and TRBJ1-2; perhaps TRBD1 as D (6 bases). Germline V gene data show CDR1 as MGHRA and CDR2 as YSYEKL. V was pared by 1 base and J by 7 bases, with 16 bases between. This CDR3 spans 15 amino acids. DNA of the CDR3: TGCGCCAGCAGCCAAGGAACAGGGAATCCTTCTGGCTACACCTTC. Translated, it gives CASSQGTGNPSGYTF.

This clone was recorded a few times. The DNA of the CDR3 is TGCAGCGTTTACTCGGGACAGGGGATCAATGAGCAGTTCTTC. This translates into CSVYSGQGINEQFF. The chain employs TRBV29-1 and TRBJ2-1; TRBD1 matches at 10 bases. The CDR3 has 14 amino acids. Losses at the gene ends were 5 bases for V and 6 bases for J; bases not matched to a gene: 7. Germline V gene sequence: CDR1 SQVTM, CDR2 ANQGSEA.

The sample holds a few counts of this clone. This rearrangement joins TRBV7-9 to TRBJ2-1, with TRBD2 matching 12 bases. Trimming removed 6 bases from V and 8 bases from J; junction bases left unmatched: 8. Germline-derived CDR1 and CDR2 are SEHNR and FQNEAQ (reference sequence). The CDR3 contains 15 residues. As DNA, the CDR3 is TGTGCCAGCAGGGTACAACTAGCGGGAGGCCATGAGCAGTTCTTC. This encodes CASRVQLAGGHEQFF. The full variable domain, completed using reference TRBV7-9 and TRBJ2-1, is DTGVSQNPRHKITKRGQNVTFRCDPISEHNRLYWYRQTLGQGPEFLTYFQNEAQLEKSRLLSDRFSAERPKGSFSTLEIQRTEQGDSAMYLCASRVQLAGGHEQFFGPGTRLTVL.

V gene TRBV5-1 combines with J gene TRBJ2-7; possibly TRBD1 for D (6 bases). The CDR3 sequence is 13 residues long. V was trimmed by 0 bases and J by 6 bases, leaving 10 bases between them. Looked up from germline, CDR1 is SGHRS and CDR2 is YFSETQ. The CDR3 region is CASSLGGTLEQYF. The CDR3 DNA sequence: TGCGCCAGCAGCTTGGGAGGGACACTCGAGCAGTACTTC.

The chain links TRBV30 to TRBJ2-5; 8 bases fit TRBD1. The CDR3 runs to 15 residues. Germline lookup yields CDR1 GTSNPN and CDR2 SVGIG (reference sequence). V was pared by 1 base and J by 6 bases, with 10 bases of the junction left unmatched. The CDR3, as DNA: TGTGCCTGGAGTGCCTGGACAGGGAGTGTAAAGACCCAGTACTTC. It yields the protein CAWSAWTGSVKTQYF.

V usage is TRBV9 and J usage is TRBJ1-4; D unclear. CDR3 length: 12 amino acids. Trimming pared 4 bases from V and 7 bases from J, leaving 8 bases between. Per germline, CDR1 SGDLS and CDR2 YYNGEE. CDR3: CASSLRGEKLFF. The DNA for the CDR3 is TGTGCCAGCAGCTTGAGAGGTGAAAAACTGTTTTTT.

This sequence joins TRBV19 and TRBJ1-2; the match to TRBD1 covers 10 bases. Losses at the gene ends were 3 bases for V and 4 bases for J; bases not matched to a gene: 2. Germline-derived CDR1 and CDR2 are LNHDA and SQIVND (reference sequence). The CDR3 totals 14 residues. Here the CDR3 DNA reads TGTGCCAGTAGTATGGGACAGGGGTCCTATGGCTACACCTTC. This codes for CASSMGQGSYGYTF.

For the CDR3, the DNA is TGTGCCAGCAGTGAGTCCGGGACAGGGGGCTACGAGCAGTACTTC. Its protein product is CASSESGTGGYEQYF. The rearrangement uses TRBV6-1 and TRBJ2-7; 11 nucleotides align to TRBD1. The CDR3 spans 15 residues. Germline loops: CDR1 MNHNS, CDR2 SASEGT. V dropped 3 bases and J dropped 3; count of bases not matched to a gene: 4.

In this sample, this clone turned up once. The gene calls are TRBV7-2 and TRBJ2-5; D is unclear. The CDR3 has 15 amino acids. The V gene's germline CDR1 is SGHTA and CDR2 FQGNSA. Trimming removed 5 bases from V and 2 bases from J, with 15 bases in between. CDR3 bases: TGTGCCAGCAGCACAGCCCAGTGGGTGCAAGAGACCCAGTACTTC. Its translation is CASSTAQWVQETQYF.

The chain recombines TRBV14 with TRBJ1-1, with 12 positions matching TRBD1. Per germline, CDR1 SGHDN and CDR2 FVKESK. The CDR3 is 17 amino acids. V was pared by 3 bases and J by 1 base, with 6 bases of the junction left unmatched. Written as DNA, the CDR3 is TGTGCCAGCAGCCAGCTACCGGGACAGGGGGCGAACACTGAAGCTTTCTTT. This gives the protein CASSQLPGQGANTEAFF.